This is a list of T cell receptor beta chains from one sample in a study of identical twins. TCRdb reprocessed the 5' RACE reads via MiXCR and lists one record per CDR3 protein. The sample holds 350,000 to 400,000 distinct CDR3 sequences, around 9.7% seen once. The sequenced material came from naive T cells sorted from blood. All receptors derive from a woman in her fifties or sixties in good health. Both conserved end residues are trimmed from each CDR3. Each record gives: V gene, J gene, CDR3 protein.

V gene: TRBV5-1; J gene: TRBJ1-1; CDR3 protein: ASRGPGHPEAF
V gene: TRBV9; J gene: TRBJ2-7; CDR3 protein: ASSEHTGGNEQY
V gene: TRBV2; J gene: TRBJ2-3; CDR3 protein: ASRDGSTDTQY
V gene: TRBV12-3/TRBV12-4; J gene: TRBJ2-2; CDR3 protein: ANLRTGTGELF
V gene: TRBV10-3; J gene: TRBJ2-1; CDR3 protein: AISESLNWREIEF
V gene: TRBV5-1; J gene: TRBJ1-1; CDR3 protein: ASSSGQGQWVPGSNTEAF
V gene: TRBV3-1; J gene: TRBJ1-1; CDR3 protein: ASSQGGPRMNTEAF
V gene: TRBV12-3/TRBV12-4; J gene: TRBJ2-2; CDR3 protein: ASSRLLGARKELF
V gene: TRBV6-2/TRBV6-3; J gene: TRBJ2-6; CDR3 protein: ASSWVTGGPWANVLT
V gene: TRBV24-1; J gene: TRBJ2-7; CDR3 protein: ATAARSSYEQY
V gene: TRBV7-9; J gene: TRBJ2-5; CDR3 protein: ASSLAGQAWETQY
V gene: TRBV20-1; J gene: TRBJ2-7; CDR3 protein: SASSGTANPEQY
V gene: TRBV20-1; J gene: TRBJ1-2; CDR3 protein: SATTGTGDGGYT
V gene: TRBV5-6; J gene: TRBJ2-2; CDR3 protein: ASSFPRTGLLSGELF
V gene: TRBV10-3; J gene: TRBJ2-3; CDR3 protein: AISESRGRNTQY
V gene: TRBV7-9; J gene: TRBJ2-7; CDR3 protein: ASSYLGQGAEEQY
V gene: TRBV21-1; J gene: TRBJ2-1; CDR3 protein: ASSRRQGVLGEQF
V gene: TRBV24-1; J gene: TRBJ2-2; CDR3 protein: ATSDLFVGELF
V gene: TRBV7-8; J gene: TRBJ2-1; CDR3 protein: ASGLAIGGFEQF
V gene: TRBV5-1; J gene: TRBJ2-3; CDR3 protein: ASSAGSDTQY
V gene: TRBV9; J gene: TRBJ1-2; CDR3 protein: ASSQLIGRPYGYT
V gene: TRBV24-1; J gene: TRBJ2-5; CDR3 protein: ATSDPGPQQETQY
V gene: TRBV25-1; J gene: TRBJ2-1; CDR3 protein: ASSGLAAYNEQF
V gene: TRBV4-1; J gene: TRBJ2-5; CDR3 protein: ASSQVPETQY
V gene: TRBV10-3; J gene: TRBJ1-2; CDR3 protein: ATRQSTNYGYT
V gene: TRBV10-3; J gene: TRBJ2-6; CDR3 protein: AISESEGHLSGANVLT
V gene: TRBV4-1; J gene: TRBJ2-7; CDR3 protein: ASSPGIYYEQY
V gene: TRBV12-3/TRBV12-4; J gene: TRBJ2-3; CDR3 protein: ASSLSGSVSTDTQY
V gene: TRBV12-3/TRBV12-4; J gene: TRBJ2-5; CDR3 protein: ASSLVGPQETQY
V gene: TRBV2; J gene: TRBJ2-1; CDR3 protein: ASIPMAPQEQF
V gene: TRBV14; J gene: TRBJ1-2; CDR3 protein: ASSGRLGAYGYT
V gene: TRBV7-6; J gene: TRBJ2-7; CDR3 protein: ASSLSQGGEQY
V gene: TRBV5-1; J gene: TRBJ2-1; CDR3 protein: ASSSGLAGGPYNEQF
V gene: TRBV7-2; J gene: TRBJ2-3; CDR3 protein: ASSLLISDTQY
V gene: TRBV6-6; J gene: TRBJ2-4; CDR3 protein: ASSYPGTGANIQY
V gene: TRBV7-6; J gene: TRBJ1-4; CDR3 protein: ASSALPGDPNEKLF
V gene: TRBV10-3; J gene: TRBJ2-1; CDR3 protein: ASKQLAATYNEQF
V gene: TRBV3-1; J gene: TRBJ1-5; CDR3 protein: ASSPVGFVGQPQH
V gene: TRBV5-1; J gene: TRBJ1-1; CDR3 protein: ASSSRRDRGHTEAF
V gene: TRBV10-3; J gene: TRBJ2-1; CDR3 protein: AISGKGRPGESYNEQF
V gene: TRBV5-1; J gene: TRBJ2-7; CDR3 protein: ASSLVAGEQY
V gene: TRBV18; J gene: TRBJ1-1; CDR3 protein: ASSPGGAAREAF
V gene: TRBV12-3/TRBV12-4; J gene: TRBJ1-1; CDR3 protein: ASSLRAGIEAF
V gene: TRBV27; J gene: TRBJ2-7; CDR3 protein: ASSSQQGRTYEQY